This TCR beta chain was sequenced during a study of OX40 agonist ivuxolimab in advanced cancers. Study information: Subjects had a mean age of around 60 years, with a range of about 23 to 85; around 84% were male.

Germline V gene sequence: CDR1 SGHTA, CDR2 FQGTGA. This CDR3 is built from 15 residues. The V and J ends lost 1 base and 3 bases, in that order; junction bases with no gene match: 0. Details on this clone: The antigen is unknown.

General study findings and limits: Those patients achieving a partial response at 0.1-3.0 mg/kg showed among the lowest clonal expansion. Antigen specificity remained undetermined for the expanded peripheral T cells.

Using immunoSEQ multiplex PCR, the repertoire was profiled, and TCRdb retains in-frame clones only, with some absent. Seen here are about 79,000 clones, about 85% observed once, and the top ten hold approximately 4.6%. The input for sequencing was CD4+ or CD8+ T cells sorted from blood, taken in a trial of the OX40 agonist ivuxolimab. This chain connects TRBV7-3 to TRBJ2-1; 10 nucleotides agree with TRBD2. The source of this sequence is an adult with an advanced solid tumor such as melanoma, head and neck, liver or kidney cancer. This chain's CDR3 is CASSLIAGGYNEQFF. CDR3 DNA: TGTGCCAGCAGCTTAATAGCGGGGGGCTACAATGAGCAGTTCTTC.